These T cell receptor beta chains were read from a single sample in a study of glioma-infiltrating T cells after dendritic cell vaccination. Using immunoSEQ multiplex PCR, the repertoire was profiled, and TCRdb retains in-frame clones only, with some absent. Of 50,000 to 80,000 clones detected, more than 75% appear once; the ten largest clones hold 9.2%. The sequencing used blood, collected before dendritic cell vaccination. These receptors were obtained from a human donor with glioblastoma. Both conserved end residues are part of each CDR3. The D gene is left open where the match is weak. The size entry is marked missing in some rows and otherwise reads once, few, many or a size class.

d_gene	v_gene	j_gene	abundance	CDR3aa	CDR3nt
-	TRBV5-4	TRBJ1-1	-	CASSSYLYTEAFF	TGTGCCAGCAGCTCCTATTTGTACACTGAAGCTTTCTTT
TRBD1	TRBV7-9	TRBJ2-7	-	CASSLGLTGPGEQYF	TGTGCCAGCAGCTTAGGGTTGACAGGGCCGGGCGAGCAGTACTTC
TRBD1	TRBV18	TRBJ2-7	few	CASSPGPGQGAYEQYF	TGTGCCAGCTCACCAGGACCGGGACAGGGGGCATACGAGCAGTACTTC
-	TRBV30	TRBJ2-7	-	CAWSELTYEQYF	TGTGCCTGGAGTGAACTAACGTACGAGCAGTACTTC
-	TRBV7-7	TRBJ1-3	-	CASSLGSGKSVGNTIYF	TGTGCTAGCAGCTTAGGTTCAGGCAAGTCGGTCGGAAACACCATATATTTT
TRBD1	TRBV10-3	TRBJ1-5	-	CAISLAGGDQPQHF	TGTGCCATCAGCCTAGCAGGGGGCGATCAGCCCCAGCATTTT
-	TRBV5-4	TRBJ1-2	-	CASSLSWAGNYTF	TGTGCCAGCAGCTTGAGTTGGGCAGGGAACTACACCTTC
TRBD1	TRBV5-1	TRBJ1-6	-	CASSLTGSDNSPLHF	TGCGCCAGCAGCCTGACAGGGTCGGATAATTCACCCCTCCACTTT
-	TRBV14	TRBJ2-1	-	CASSQDGRLGYNEQFF	TGTGCCAGCAGCCAAGATGGGCGACTAGGGTACAATGAGCAGTTCTTC
-	TRBV21-1	TRBJ1-2	-	CASSKERERTNYGYTF	TGTGCCAGCAGCAAAGAGAGGGAAAGGACTAACTATGGCTACACCTTC
-	TRBV7-2	TRBJ2-5	-	CASSLAGLRETQYF	TGTGCCAGCAGCTTAGCGGGGCTTCGGGAGACCCAGTACTTC
-	TRBV7-6	TRBJ2-3	-	CASSTGTRKSTDTQYF	TGTGCCAGCAGCACTGGGACACGGAAGAGCACAGATACGCAGTATTTT
TRBD1	TRBV6-1	TRBJ1-1	-	CASSGWTGMETEAFF	TGTGCCAGCAGTGGGTGGACAGGGATGGAAACTGAAGCTTTCTTT
TRBD2	TRBV2	TRBJ2-3	-	CASIKGSGGTFLTDTQYF	TGTGCCAGCATAAAAGGTAGCGGGGGGACCTTTCTCACAGATACGCAGTATTTT
TRBD1	TRBV19	TRBJ1-5	few	CASSAGQGANGQPQHF	TGTGCCAGTAGTGCGGGACAGGGGGCAAATGGACAGCCCCAGCATTTT
-	TRBV28	TRBJ2-7	-	CASSSRRAYEQYF	TGTGCCAGCAGTAGCCGCCGCGCCTACGAGCAGTACTTC
-	TRBV19	TRBJ1-1	-	CASSSRHQNTEAFF	TGTGCCAGTAGTAGTCGACATCAGAACACTGAAGCTTTCTTT
TRBD1	TRBV2	TRBJ1-5	-	CASSERVTGDSNQPQHF	TGTGCCAGCAGTGAGAGGGTCACAGGGGACAGCAATCAGCCCCAGCATTTT
TRBD1	TRBV6-5	TRBJ1-1	-	CASSYSRQGGDTEAFF	TGTGCCAGCAGTTACTCCCGACAGGGGGGCGACACTGAAGCTTTCTTT
TRBD2	TRBV6-4	TRBJ2-3	few	CASSDGTSGGATDTQYF	TGTGCCAGCAGTGACGGGACTAGCGGGGGGGCCACAGATACGCAGTATTTT
-	TRBV5-4	TRBJ2-3	-	CASSSRDQGGTQYF	TGTGCCAGCAGCTCTCGGGACCAGGGAGGTACGCAGTATTTT
-	TRBV28	TRBJ1-5	-	CASNSGQGGNQPQHF	TGTGCCAGCAATTCCGGCCAAGGGGGCAATCAGCCCCAGCATTTT
TRBD1	TRBV29-1	TRBJ2-7	-	CSVARTGTYEQYF	TGCAGCGTCGCCCGGACAGGTACCTACGAGCAGTACTTC
TRBD1	TRBV5-4	TRBJ2-1	-	CASSARDRHGDEQFF	TGTGCCAGCAGCGCCCGGGACAGGCACGGGGATGAGCAGTTCTTC
TRBD2	TRBV6-6	TRBJ2-1	once	CASSSSGEYPYNEQFF	TGTGCCAGCAGCTCTAGCGGGGAGTACCCCTACAATGAGCAGTTCTTC
-	TRBV18	TRBJ2-2	-	CASSLGYSTASNTGELFF	TGTGCCAGCTCACTAGGTTACTCGACAGCTTCGAACACCGGGGAGCTGTTTTTT